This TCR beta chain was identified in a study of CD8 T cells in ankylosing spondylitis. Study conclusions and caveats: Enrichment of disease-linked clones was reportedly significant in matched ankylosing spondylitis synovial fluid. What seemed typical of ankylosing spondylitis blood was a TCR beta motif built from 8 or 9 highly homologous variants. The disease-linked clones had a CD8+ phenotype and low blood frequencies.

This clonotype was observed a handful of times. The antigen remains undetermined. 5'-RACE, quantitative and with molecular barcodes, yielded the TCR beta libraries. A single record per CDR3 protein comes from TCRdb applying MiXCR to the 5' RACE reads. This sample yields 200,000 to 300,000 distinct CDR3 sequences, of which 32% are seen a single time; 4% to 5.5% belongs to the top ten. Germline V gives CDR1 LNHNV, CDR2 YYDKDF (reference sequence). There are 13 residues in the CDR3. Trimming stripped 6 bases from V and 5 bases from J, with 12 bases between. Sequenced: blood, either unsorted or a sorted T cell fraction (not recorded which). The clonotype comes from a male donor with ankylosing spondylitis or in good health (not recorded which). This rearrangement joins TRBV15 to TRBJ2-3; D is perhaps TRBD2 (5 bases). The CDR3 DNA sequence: TGTGCCACCAGGGAACGGGGATTAGATACGCAGTATTTT. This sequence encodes CATRERGLDTQYF. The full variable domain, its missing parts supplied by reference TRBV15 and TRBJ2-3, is DAMVIQNPRYQVTQFGKPVTLSCSQTLNHNVMYWYQQKSSQAPKLLFHYYDKDFNNEADTPDNFQSRRPNTSFCFLDIRSPGLGDTAMYLCATRERGLDTQYFGPGTRLTVL.